This TCR beta chain originates from a study of blood T cells in healthy people across ages. Findings and limits, study-wide: TCR beta diversity per million T cells fell roughly linearly with age. Naive T cell percentage and TCR beta diversity correlated strongly. Possibly, changes in expanded clonotypes were confounded because donor CMV status was unknown.

Trimming took 0 bases from V and 5 from J, leaving 10 bases between them. CDR1 is DFQATT and CDR2 is SNEGSKA in the germline V gene (reference sequence). The CDR3 is made up of 13 amino acids. Primers used in a second PCR of about 7 to 12 cycles were a sample-barcoded 5' primer and a J-beta primer mix. TCRdb recomputed calls from the 5' RACE reads with MiXCR, one row per CDR3 protein. The profile shows hundreds of thousands of distinct CDR3 sequences, 25% to 30% of them singletons. A note on this clonotype: Antigen: not known.

The clonotype comes from a woman older than 75 in good health. The source material was blood. The chain recombines TRBV20-1 with TRBJ1-1; tentative D call: TRBD1 (5 bases). Here the CDR3 reads CSARESGITEAFF. The DNA for the CDR3 is TGCAGTGCTAGAGAGTCAGGGATTACTGAAGCTTTCTTT.